Listed below are T cell receptor beta chains from one sample, sequenced in a study of regulatory T cells in long-lasting Graves disease. MiXCR was run by TCRdb on the multiplex PCR reads, yielding one entry per CDR3 protein. The repertoire holds 400,000 to 550,000 distinct CDR3 sequences, with 14% to 15% as singletons. These records were also assigned to another study, of T cells in Graves' hyperthyroidism and ophthalmopathy.

Sequenced here: peripheral blood mononuclear cells (PBMCs), sampled at new diagnosis, from a patient treated with antithyroid drugs. All receptors come from a woman aged 25 to 39 with Graves disease. Both conserved end residues are trimmed from each CDR3. The order of the fields is V gene, D gene, CDR3 protein. A D gene is named only where the DNA matches it firmly.

v_gene: TRBV12-3/TRBV12-4
d_gene: NA
CDR3aa: ASSSPTGDSPSYGYT

v_gene: TRBV10-1
d_gene: TRBD2
CDR3aa: ASSDGSGREFYEQY

v_gene: TRBV29-1
d_gene: NA
CDR3aa: SALTGNGELF

v_gene: TRBV20-1
d_gene: NA
CDR3aa: SVPLGGGELF

v_gene: TRBV7-3
d_gene: TRBD1
CDR3aa: ASSPFGGTGPYEQY

v_gene: TRBV6-2/TRBV6-3
d_gene: TRBD1
CDR3aa: ASRPLGTANSGYT

v_gene: TRBV6-1
d_gene: NA
CDR3aa: ASSDLAVISYEQY

v_gene: TRBV7-2
d_gene: NA
CDR3aa: ARHRGETQY

v_gene: TRBV19
d_gene: TRBD2
CDR3aa: ASTQLAGADTQY

v_gene: TRBV5-1
d_gene: NA
CDR3aa: ASSGDSNEKLF

v_gene: TRBV7-6
d_gene: NA
CDR3aa: ASSPTMTTTSYGRINEQF

v_gene: TRBV11-2
d_gene: NA
CDR3aa: ASSQDGWGRETKELF

v_gene: TRBV6-1
d_gene: TRBD1
CDR3aa: ASCRLQGSNQPQH

v_gene: TRBV7-2
d_gene: NA
CDR3aa: ASSLVVGTIY

v_gene: TRBV30
d_gene: TRBD1
CDR3aa: AWSPGTGRYEQY

v_gene: TRBV12-3/TRBV12-4
d_gene: NA
CDR3aa: ASSLQGGDYGYT

v_gene: TRBV20-1
d_gene: TRBD1
CDR3aa: SARDRVDSYEQY

v_gene: TRBV19
d_gene: NA
CDR3aa: ASSIDRISWLDNQPQH

v_gene: TRBV27
d_gene: NA
CDR3aa: ASSPQGHDTEAF

v_gene: TRBV9
d_gene: NA
CDR3aa: ASSVGPLQETQY

v_gene: TRBV20-1
d_gene: NA
CDR3aa: SARELGGANVLT

v_gene: TRBV6-1
d_gene: TRBD2
CDR3aa: ASRVAGGPSYEQY

v_gene: TRBV4-1
d_gene: NA
CDR3aa: ASSQGKAWGSGNTIY

v_gene: TRBV19
d_gene: NA
CDR3aa: ASTLHFGVEAF

v_gene: TRBV6-2/TRBV6-3
d_gene: NA
CDR3aa: ASSYSSSLFSTDTQY

v_gene: TRBV5-1
d_gene: TRBD2
CDR3aa: ASSLVAGHYNEQF

v_gene: TRBV2
d_gene: TRBD2
CDR3aa: ASSAPGLAGFEQY

v_gene: TRBV10-3
d_gene: NA
CDR3aa: AISGERGTDTQY

v_gene: TRBV11-2
d_gene: TRBD2
CDR3aa: ASTPLGSGRNEQF

v_gene: TRBV2
d_gene: NA
CDR3aa: ASLDSYEQY

v_gene: TRBV7-3
d_gene: TRBD2
CDR3aa: ASSLLPSGRNTQY

v_gene: TRBV20-1
d_gene: NA
CDR3aa: SASSRISYEQY

v_gene: TRBV6-1
d_gene: TRBD2
CDR3aa: ASSVGREGTDTQY

v_gene: TRBV27
d_gene: TRBD2
CDR3aa: ASSFTGTSGRNEQF

v_gene: TRBV15
d_gene: NA
CDR3aa: ATSSQGKPLH

v_gene: TRBV7-2
d_gene: NA
CDR3aa: ASGQGLGAPYTDTQY

v_gene: TRBV20-1
d_gene: TRBD2
CDR3aa: SARTSGRGTDTQY

v_gene: TRBV28
d_gene: NA
CDR3aa: ASRWGTLGTEAS

v_gene: TRBV6-1
d_gene: TRBD1
CDR3aa: ASSEYRGESSNQPQH

v_gene: TRBV19
d_gene: TRBD2
CDR3aa: ASSQGLAGTGFNEQY